This entry is about one T cell receptor beta chain. These data originate in a study of blood T cell repertoires in COVID-19. Here immunoSEQ multiplex PCR was the method, and the copy in TCRdb shows in-frame clones only, minus some. The sample lists some 190,000 clones, roughly four fifths occurring once. The clonotype comes from an elderly woman with COVID-19, enrolled during active disease. The sample consisted of peripheral blood.

CDR3 nucleotides: TGTGCCAGCAGCCCGGGAGGGATGCTAGCGGGAGCGGGGGGCGAGCAGTACTTC. Its translation: CASSPGGMLAGAGGEQYF. V gene TRBV5-4 combines with J gene TRBJ2-7; 10 nucleotides agree with TRBD2. V was clipped by 4 bases and J by 6 bases; unmatched bases: 19. Germline loops: CDR1 SGHNT, CDR2 YYREEE (reference sequence). This CDR3 has 18 residues.